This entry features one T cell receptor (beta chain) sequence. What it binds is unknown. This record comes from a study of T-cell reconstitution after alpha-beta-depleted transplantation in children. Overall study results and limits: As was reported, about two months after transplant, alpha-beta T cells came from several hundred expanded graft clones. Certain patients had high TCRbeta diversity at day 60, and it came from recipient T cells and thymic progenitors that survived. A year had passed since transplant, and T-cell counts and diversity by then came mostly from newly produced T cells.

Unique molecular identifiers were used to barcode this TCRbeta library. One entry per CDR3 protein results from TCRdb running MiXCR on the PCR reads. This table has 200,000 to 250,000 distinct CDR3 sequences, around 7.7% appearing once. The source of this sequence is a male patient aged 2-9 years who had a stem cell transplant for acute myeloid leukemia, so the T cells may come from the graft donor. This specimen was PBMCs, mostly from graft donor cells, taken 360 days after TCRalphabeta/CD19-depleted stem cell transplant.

The CDR3 is CASRAGTANYRPLHF. CDR3 in DNA: TGTGCCAGCAGAGCCGGGACAGCCAACTATAGGCCCCTCCACTTT. This chain links TRBV7-2 with TRBJ1-6; 7 bases align to TRBD1. The CDR3 totals 15 residues. The trim removed 6 bases at V and 13 bases at J, leaving 15 bases unmatched. Germline-derived CDR1 and CDR2 are SGHTA and FQGNSA.